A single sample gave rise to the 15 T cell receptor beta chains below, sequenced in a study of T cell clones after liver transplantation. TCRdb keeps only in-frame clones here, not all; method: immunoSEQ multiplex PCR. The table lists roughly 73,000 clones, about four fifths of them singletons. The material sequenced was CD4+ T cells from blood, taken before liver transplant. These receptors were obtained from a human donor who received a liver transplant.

In DNA form, the CDR3 reads TGTGCCAGCAGCCCCGGGCCTGGGGATCAGCCCCAGCATTTT. Encoded protein: CASSPGPGDQPQHF. The chain employs TRBV5-4 and TRBJ1-5, with D unresolved. V gave up 4 bases and J gave up 5 bases, with 13 bases separating them. CDR1 and CDR2 (germline): SGHNT, YYREEE (reference sequence). The CDR3 covers 14 residues.

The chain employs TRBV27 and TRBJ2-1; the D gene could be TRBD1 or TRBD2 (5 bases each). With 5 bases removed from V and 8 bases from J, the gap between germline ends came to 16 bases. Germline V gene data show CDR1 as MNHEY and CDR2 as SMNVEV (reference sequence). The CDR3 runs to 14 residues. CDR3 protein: CASSLLRGVYEQFF. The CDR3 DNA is TGTGCCAGCAGTCTCCTAAGGGGAGTATATGAGCAGTTCTTC.

The CDR3: CASSPGQGYTEAFF. In nucleotides, the CDR3 is TGTGCCAGCAGTCCGGGACAGGGTTACACTGAAGCTTTCTTT. The V and J genes are TRBV25-1 and TRBJ1-1, with 9 nucleotides matching TRBD1. The V gene's germline CDR1 is MGHDK and CDR2 SYGVNS. The V and J ends lost 5 bases and 3 bases, in that order; junction bases with no gene match: 4. CDR3 length equals 14 residues.

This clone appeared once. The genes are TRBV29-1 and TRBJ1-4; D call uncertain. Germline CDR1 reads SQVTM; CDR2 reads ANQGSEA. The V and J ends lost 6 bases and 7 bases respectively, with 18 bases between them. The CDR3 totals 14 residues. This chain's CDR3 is CSVEMGGRVEKLFF. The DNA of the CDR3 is TGCAGCGTCGAAATGGGAGGGAGGGTTGAAAAACTGTTTTTT.

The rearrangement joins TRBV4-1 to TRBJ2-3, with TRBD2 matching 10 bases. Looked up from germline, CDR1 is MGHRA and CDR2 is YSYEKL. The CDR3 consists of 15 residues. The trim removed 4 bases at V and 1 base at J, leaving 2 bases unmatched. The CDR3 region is CASSLAGGGTDTQYF. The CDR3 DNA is TGCGCCAGCAGCCTAGCGGGAGGAGGCACAGATACGCAGTATTTT.

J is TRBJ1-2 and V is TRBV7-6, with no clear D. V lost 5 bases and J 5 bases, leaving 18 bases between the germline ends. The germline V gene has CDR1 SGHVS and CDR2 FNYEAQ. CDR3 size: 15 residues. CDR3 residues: CASSPGQEAVYGYTF. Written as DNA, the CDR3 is TGTGCCAGCAGCCCCGGGCAGGAGGCTGTTTATGGCTACACCTTC.

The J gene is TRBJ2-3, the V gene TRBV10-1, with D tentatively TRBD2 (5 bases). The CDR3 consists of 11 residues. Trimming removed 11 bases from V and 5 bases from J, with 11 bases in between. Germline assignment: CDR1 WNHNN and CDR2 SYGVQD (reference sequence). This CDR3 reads CAVGVRDTQYF. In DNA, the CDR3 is TGCGCCGTCGGGGTCAGAGATACGCAGTATTTT.

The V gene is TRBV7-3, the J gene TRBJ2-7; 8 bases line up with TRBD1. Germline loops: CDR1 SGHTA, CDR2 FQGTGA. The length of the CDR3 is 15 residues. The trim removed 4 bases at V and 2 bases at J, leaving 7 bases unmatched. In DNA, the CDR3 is TGTGCCAGCAGCTCTACAGGGGGGTCGACCTACGAGCAGTACTTC. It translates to CASSSTGGSTYEQYF.

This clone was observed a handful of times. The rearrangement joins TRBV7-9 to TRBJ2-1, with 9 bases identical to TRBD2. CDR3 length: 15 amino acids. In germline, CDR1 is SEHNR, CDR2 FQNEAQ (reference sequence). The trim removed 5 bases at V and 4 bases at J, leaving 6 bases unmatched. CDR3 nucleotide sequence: TGTGCCAGCAGCCGTACTAGCGGGCCTTACAATGAGCAGTTCTTC. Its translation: CASSRTSGPYNEQFF.

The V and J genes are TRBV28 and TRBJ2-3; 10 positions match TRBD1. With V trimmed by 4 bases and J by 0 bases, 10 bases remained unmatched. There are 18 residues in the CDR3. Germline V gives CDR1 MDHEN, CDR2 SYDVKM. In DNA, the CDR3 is TGTGCCAGCAGTTCAAACACGCCGGGACAGGGGAGCACAGATACGCAGTATTTT. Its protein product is CASSSNTPGQGSTDTQYF.

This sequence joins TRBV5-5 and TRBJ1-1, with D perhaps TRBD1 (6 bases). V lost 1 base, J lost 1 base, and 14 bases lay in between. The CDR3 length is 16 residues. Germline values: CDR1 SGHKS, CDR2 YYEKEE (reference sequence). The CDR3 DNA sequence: TGTGCCAGCAGCTTGACAGGGCTCTATGGGAACACTGAAGCTTTCTTT. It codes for CASSLTGLYGNTEAFF.

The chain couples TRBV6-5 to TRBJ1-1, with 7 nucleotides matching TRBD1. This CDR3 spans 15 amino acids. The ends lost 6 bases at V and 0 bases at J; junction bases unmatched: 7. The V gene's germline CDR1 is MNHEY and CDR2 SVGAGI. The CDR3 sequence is CASRAGGSMNTEAFF. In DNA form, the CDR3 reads TGTGCCAGCAGGGCAGGGGGATCGATGAACACTGAAGCTTTCTTT.

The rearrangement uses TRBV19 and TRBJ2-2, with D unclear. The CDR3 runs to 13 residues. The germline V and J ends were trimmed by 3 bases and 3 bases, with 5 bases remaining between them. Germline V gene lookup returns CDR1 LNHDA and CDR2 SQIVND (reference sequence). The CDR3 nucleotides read TGTGCCAGTAGTATGTCGGACACCGGGGAGCTGTTTTTT. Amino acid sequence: CASSMSDTGELFF.

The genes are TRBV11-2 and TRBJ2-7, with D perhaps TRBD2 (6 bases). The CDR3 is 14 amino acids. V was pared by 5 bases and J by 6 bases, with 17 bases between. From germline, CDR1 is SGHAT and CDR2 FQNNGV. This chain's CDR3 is CASSESSAGGEQYF. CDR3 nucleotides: TGTGCCAGCAGCGAGTCCTCTGCCGGGGGCGAGCAGTACTTC.

In nucleotides, the CDR3 is TGTGCCAGCAGTGGAGGGACAGTACGAAAACAAACTGAAGCTTTCTTT. As protein: CASSGGTVRKQTEAFF. The genes are TRBV28 and TRBJ1-1; 7 bases align to TRBD1. Germline assignment: CDR1 MDHEN and CDR2 SYDVKM. The V segment lost 5 bases and the J segment 5 bases; nucleotides outside the gene matches: 14. CDR3 length: 16 amino acids.